This TCR beta chain was profiled in a study of blood T cell repertoires in COVID-19. In the study overall: COVID-19 samples from acute and convalescent phases originated in the United States, Italy and Spain.

The CDR3 has 15 residues. J gave up 3 bases and V 6 bases, and 7 bases lay outside the gene matches. CDR1 is SGHVS and CDR2 is FNYEAQ in the germline V gene. TCRdb's copy holds only in-frame clones and misses some; the assay was immunoSEQ multiplex PCR. The data contain some 300,000 clones, 89% of them singletons. The receptor comes from a woman aged 45-65 years who had been exposed to COVID-19. The rearrangement uses TRBV7-6 and TRBJ2-3, with 9 bases that match TRBD2. Specimen: PBMCs or T cells enriched from blood (not recorded which). The CDR3: CASSSSGGMTDTQYF. As DNA, the CDR3 is TGTGCCAGCAGTTCGAGCGGGGGGATGACAGATACGCAGTATTTT.